These 20 T cell receptor beta chains share one sample of origin, sequenced in a study of T cell responses to AZD1222 COVID-19 vaccine. The assay was immunoSEQ multiplex PCR, and TCRdb's table has in-frame clones only and misses some. The sample has 180,000 or so clones, about 90% seen once. The sample was peripheral blood, taken 28 days after the second AZD1222 dose. The source is an adult who received the AZD1222 COVID-19 vaccine.

V usage is TRBV6-5 and J usage is TRBJ2-1; 10 bases are a match to TRBD2. Germline assignment: CDR1 MNHEY and CDR2 SVGAGI. The CDR3 runs 15 residues. V lost 2 bases to trimming and J lost 9 bases; unmatched junction nucleotides: 7. The CDR3 DNA sequence: TGTGCCAGCAGTTACGGGCTAGCGGGAGACCGTGAGCAGTTCTTC. Its translation is CASSYGLAGDREQFF.

The rearrangement uses TRBV7-9 and TRBJ1-1; tentatively, D is TRBD1 (6 bases). The CDR3 is 11 amino acids. V shed 6 bases and J shed 7 bases, with 9 bases lying between them. Germline V gives CDR1 SEHNR, CDR2 FQNEAQ (reference sequence). CDR3 bases: TGTGCCAGCAGTCCGGACAGTGAAGCTTTCTTT. Its protein product is CASSPDSEAFF. The full variable domain, completed using reference TRBV7-9 and TRBJ1-1, is DTGVSQNPRHKITKRGQNVTFRCDPISEHNRLYWYRQTLGQGPEFLTYFQNEAQLEKSRLLSDRFSAERPKGSFSTLEIQRTEQGDSAMYLCASSPDSEAFFGQGTRLTVV.

The chain has TRBV6-4 and TRBJ1-2, with D maybe TRBD1 (5 bases). Germline V gene sequence: CDR1 MRHNA, CDR2 SNTAGT. V lost 4 bases to trimming and J lost 2 bases, with 11 bases between them. CDR3 length: 14 residues. The CDR3 DNA reads as TGTGCCAGCAGTGCCACCGGGGCCAACTATGGCTACACCTTC. This codes for CASSATGANYGYTF.

The V gene is TRBV18, the J gene TRBJ2-7; D is uncertain. CDR1 and CDR2 (germline): KGHSH, LQKENI. The CDR3 loop spans 13 amino acids. Deletions cut 3 bases from V and 1 base from J, with 7 bases between. CDR3 sequence: CASSPGTSYEQYF. CDR3 nucleotides: TGTGCCAGCTCACCGGGAACTTCCTACGAGCAGTACTTC.

This chain uses TRBV5-4 with TRBJ2-4, with D perhaps matching TRBD1 (6 bases). The CDR3 is made up of 13 amino acids. Trimming pared 4 bases from V and 7 bases from J, leaving 12 bases between. Germline CDR1 is SGHNT and CDR2 is YYREEE (reference sequence). DNA of the CDR3: TGTGCCAGCAGCACAGGACAGAGTAACATTCAGTACTTC. Amino acid sequence: CASSTGQSNIQYF.

The chain carries TRBV7-8 and TRBJ2-1; 8 bases map to TRBD2. The CDR3 extends over 16 amino acids. The germline CDR1 and CDR2 sequences are SGHVS and FQNEAQ. With V trimmed by 5 bases and J by 4 bases, 10 bases remained unmatched. The CDR3 DNA reads as TGTGCCAGCAGCCCTCTTAGCGGGATTTTATACAATGAGCAGTTCTTC. It yields the protein CASSPLSGILYNEQFF.

The chain links TRBV11-2 to TRBJ2-7; D may be TRBD1 (6 bases). The CDR3 spans 14 residues. V was cut by 7 bases and J by 6 bases, with 19 bases left in between. The germline gives CDR1 SGHAT, CDR2 FQNNGV. CDR3: CASNQGSTWGEQYF. The CDR3 nucleotides read TGTGCCAGCAACCAGGGGAGCACGTGGGGCGAGCAGTACTTC.

On this clone itself: Relative to the germline gene, one junction end is altered; a read error may explain this. The chain couples TRBV20-1 to TRBJ2-4, with a tentative D call TRBD1 (5 bases). Germline V lookup: CDR1 DFQATT, CDR2 SNEGSKA (reference sequence). The CDR3 runs to 11 residues. The CDR3 coding sequence is TGCAGTGCTAGCAGGGAAAACACTCAGTACTTC. The encoded protein is CSASRENTQYF.

This clone was counted once. The chain is built from TRBV7-8 and TRBJ2-1; maybe TRBD2 (6 bases). This CDR3 contains 14 residues. Trimming shortened V by 8 bases and J by 9 bases, and 20 bases separated the two germline ends. Germline V lookup: CDR1 SGHVS, CDR2 FQNEAQ. The CDR3 here is CASHTLASRAEQFF. CDR3 bases: TGTGCCAGCCATACTCTAGCGTCACGAGCTGAGCAGTTCTTC.

This clone has only a few counts. The V gene is TRBV27, the J gene TRBJ2-7, with D perhaps matching TRBD1 (6 bases). Germline V lookup: CDR1 MNHEY, CDR2 SMNVEV (reference sequence). The CDR3 has 12 residues. The V gene lost 4 bases and the J gene lost 7 bases, with 11 bases spanning the gap. This CDR3 is CASSSTGQEQYF. The CDR3 nucleotides read TGTGCCAGCAGTTCTACAGGGCAAGAGCAGTACTTC.

This clone was observed a single time. The gene calls are TRBV7-2 and TRBJ1-2; D remains ambiguous. V lost 1 base to trimming and J lost 8 bases, with 5 bases between them. Germline CDR1 reads SGHTA; CDR2 reads FQGNSA. The CDR3 spans 11 residues. CDR3 DNA: TGTGCCAGCAGCTTAGGAGGCGGCTACACCTTC. It encodes CASSLGGGYTF.

The chain links TRBV5-6 to TRBJ2-5, with a tentative D call TRBD2 (5 bases). The CDR3 contains 11 residues. The germline V and J ends were trimmed by 2 bases and 8 bases, with 7 bases remaining between them. Germline lookup yields CDR1 SGHDT and CDR2 YYEEEE. CDR3 amino acids: CASSLLDTQYF. The CDR3, as DNA: TGTGCCAGCAGCTTACTAGATACCCAGTACTTC.

The V and J genes are TRBV10-3 and TRBJ1-1; D remains ambiguous. V lost 4 bases and J lost 0, with 6 bases in between. Per germline, CDR1 ENHRY and CDR2 SYGVKD. The length of the CDR3 is 13 residues. This CDR3 is CAISVQMNTEAFF. The CDR3 DNA reads as TGTGCCATCAGTGTACAGATGAACACTGAAGCTTTCTTT.

This chain connects TRBV2 to TRBJ2-1, with 11 bases identical to TRBD1. The germline V gene encodes CDR1 SNHLY and CDR2 FYNNEI. V dropped 6 bases and J dropped 6; count of bases not matched to a gene: 7. The CDR3 totals 15 residues. CDR3 sequence: CASRADRGPVNEQFF. The CDR3 nucleotides are TGTGCCAGCAGGGCGGACAGGGGGCCTGTCAATGAGCAGTTCTTC.

The J gene is TRBJ1-1, the V gene TRBV28; weak D call: TRBD1 (5 bases). Trimming removed 5 bases at V and 7 bases at J, with 20 bases between. Germline values: CDR1 MDHEN, CDR2 SYDVKM. The length of the CDR3 is 15 residues. This CDR3 is CASSTPSEGRGEAFF. Written as DNA, the CDR3 is TGTGCCAGCAGTACTCCCAGCGAGGGGCGAGGTGAAGCTTTCTTT.

CDR3 DNA: TGTGCCAGCAGCTTTTTGGGATCCGGAGACAATGAGCAGTTCTTC. Residues: CASSFLGSGDNEQFF. V and J are TRBV9 and TRBJ2-1; no clear D gene. V was shortened by 4 bases and J by 5 bases, with 16 bases between the two germline ends. Germline CDR1 SGDLS, CDR2 YYNGEE. The CDR3 runs 15 residues.

The chain carries TRBV24-1 and TRBJ1-5, with D perhaps TRBD1 (5 bases). The V end was cut by 4 bases, the J end by 0 bases, with 15 bases between. Looked up from germline, CDR1 is KGHDR and CDR2 is SFDVKD. The CDR3 loop spans 17 amino acids. The CDR3 reads CATSDPSGENSNQPQHF. Written as DNA, the CDR3 is TGTGCCACCAGTGACCCCTCGGGGGAGAATAGCAATCAGCCCCAGCATTTT.

The chain joins TRBV7-3 to TRBJ2-1; 14 nucleotides line up with TRBD2. CDR1 and CDR2 from the germline V gene are SGHTA and FQGTGA. The CDR3 is 19 residues long. The J segment lost 7 bases and the V segment lost 1 base, leaving 12 bases of the junction unmatched. Here the CDR3 reads CASSLIPSKGLAGGNEQFF. Here the CDR3 DNA reads TGTGCCAGCAGCTTAATACCCAGTAAAGGACTAGCGGGAGGAAATGAGCAGTTCTTC.

V is TRBV6-6 and J is TRBJ2-2; 7 bases fit TRBD2. With 2 bases clipped from V and 5 bases from J, the junction kept 5 bases outside the gene matches. This CDR3 has 15 residues. Germline V gives CDR1 MNHNY, CDR2 SVGAGI (reference sequence). The DNA of the CDR3 is TGTGCCAGCAGTTACAGCAGGGAGGGAACCGGGGAGCTGTTTTTT. Translating gives CASSYSREGTGELFF.

This clone was observed once. This rearrangement joins TRBV5-1 to TRBJ1-1; 8 nucleotides agree with TRBD1. This CDR3 is 16 amino acids long. V shed 0 bases and J 3 bases; nucleotides not matched to a gene: 7. Germline V gene sequence: CDR1 SGHRS, CDR2 YFSETQ. The CDR3 nucleotides read TGCGCCAGCAGCTTGGCGATGGCAGGGGGCTACACTGAAGCTTTCTTT. Its protein product is CASSLAMAGGYTEAFF.